Each of the 31 T cell receptor beta chains below was sequenced from the same sample in a study of cytomegalovirus exposure and HLA in healthy donors. Vbeta (60) and Jbeta (13) primers were used in the PCR. The repertoire was sequenced with immunoSEQ multiplex PCR; TCRdb's copy has only in-frame clones and lacks some. The sample comprises 150,000 to 200,000 clones, 77% of which are singletons, and approximately 2.4% rests with the top ten. Specimen: PBMCs. These receptors were obtained from a woman in her thirties or forties in good health and CMV-seropositive.

This chain uses TRBV4-1 with TRBJ1-2; no clear D gene. Trimming took off 1 base at V and 0 bases at J, with 9 bases between the two ends. This CDR3 has 15 amino acids. Germline loops: CDR1 MGHRA, CDR2 YSYEKL. The CDR3 is CASSQGGGSNYGYTF. DNA of the CDR3: TGCGCCAGCAGCCAAGGAGGCGGTTCTAACTATGGCTACACCTTC.

The chain links TRBV2 to TRBJ1-2; D remains unclear. CDR1 is SNHLY and CDR2 is FYNNEI in the germline V gene. V was trimmed by 4 bases and J by 4 bases, leaving 7 bases between them. CDR3 length: 12 residues. The CDR3 reads CASSGSSYGYTF. The CDR3 nucleotides are TGTGCCAGCAGTGGGTCCAGCTATGGCTACACCTTC.

The V call is TRBV6-1, the J call TRBJ2-3; 8 nucleotides match TRBD1. V was pared by 6 bases and J by 4 bases, with 9 bases of the junction left unmatched. This CDR3 has 15 residues. CDR1 and CDR2 from the germline V gene are MNHNS and SASEGT. CDR3 loop: CASSEQGVSADTQYF. For the CDR3, the DNA is TGTGCCAGCAGCGAACAGGGGGTAAGCGCAGATACGCAGTATTTT.

The J gene is TRBJ1-1, the V gene TRBV28, with 7 bases fitting TRBD1. Trimming cost V 6 bases and J 0 bases; bases outside gene matches: 7. The germline V gene encodes CDR1 MDHEN and CDR2 SYDVKM. The CDR3 spans 15 residues. DNA for the CDR3: TGTGCCAGCAGCCCTACGACAGGGATGAACACTGAAGCTTTCTTT. Protein product: CASSPTTGMNTEAFF.

This clone was found a few times. The chain couples TRBV6-4 to TRBJ2-7; 16 nucleotides agree with TRBD2. The CDR3 extends over 17 amino acids. Germline loops: CDR1 MRHNA, CDR2 SNTAGT. Trimming at V came to 6 bases and at J to 2 bases, leaving 7 bases not matched to a gene. The chain's CDR3 is CASRGLAGGVAPYEQYF. In DNA form, the CDR3 reads TGTGCCAGCAGGGGACTAGCGGGAGGGGTGGCCCCCTACGAGCAGTACTTC.

This clone showed up just once. The chain couples TRBV18 to TRBJ1-1; D possibly corresponds to TRBD1 (6 bases). There are 14 residues in the CDR3. CDR1 is KGHSH, CDR2 LQKENI, per germline. Trimming took off 3 bases at V and 6 bases at J, with 14 bases between the two ends. The CDR3 DNA sequence: TGTGCCAGCTCACCGACCGGGCAGGGGTCTGAAGCTTTCTTT. It specifies CASSPTGQGSEAFF.

The chain has TRBV5-5 and TRBJ2-5, with TRBD1 as a possible D gene (5 bases). The CDR3 extends over 15 amino acids. Germline CDR1 is SGHKS and CDR2 is YYEKEE (reference sequence). Trimming stripped 4 bases from V and 2 bases from J, with 15 bases between. The CDR3 DNA follows: TGTGCCAGCAGCCCGCTGGACAACCTACAAGAGACCCAGTACTTC. Protein: CASSPLDNLQETQYF. The whole variable domain, filled in from reference TRBV5-5 and TRBJ2-5, reads DAGVTQSPTHLIKTRGQQVTLRCSPISGHKSVSWYQQVLGQGPQFIFQYYEKEERGRGNFPDRFSARQFPNYSSELNVNALLLGDSALYLCASSPLDNLQETQYFGPGTRLLVL.

V and J are TRBV6-6 and TRBJ1-2; D might be TRBD1 (6 bases). CDR3 length: 13 amino acids. The germline gives CDR1 MNHNY, CDR2 SVGAGI (reference sequence). Trimming cost V 2 bases and J 3 bases, with 7 bases left between them. CDR3 sequence reads: CASSYRQDYGYTF. The DNA for the CDR3 is TGTGCCAGCAGTTACAGACAGGACTATGGCTACACCTTC.

In this sample, this clone turned up a few times. The V and J genes are TRBV27 and TRBJ1-4; no clear D. The CDR3 length is 13 residues. Trimming took off 2 bases at V and 8 bases at J, with 9 bases between the two ends. Germline V gene lookup returns CDR1 MNHEY and CDR2 SMNVEV (reference sequence). CDR3 sequence: CASSLPGREKLFF. The CDR3 DNA is TGTGCCAGCAGTTTACCGGGTCGGGAAAAACTGTTTTTT.

The chain recombines TRBV7-9 with TRBJ2-5, with 7 bases matching TRBD1. V shed 5 bases, J shed 5 bases, and the junction held 5 bases outside the gene matches. CDR1 and CDR2 (germline): SEHNR, FQNEAQ (reference sequence). The CDR3 is 13 residues long. The CDR3 region has the DNA TGTGCCAGCAGCCGAGACAGGGTGGAGACCCAGTACTTC. Encoded protein: CASSRDRVETQYF.

The rearrangement uses TRBV19 and TRBJ2-3, with D tentatively TRBD2 (6 bases). The germline gives CDR1 LNHDA, CDR2 SQIVND (reference sequence). This CDR3 region has 15 residues. The V gene lost 0 bases and the J gene lost 3 bases, with 10 bases spanning the gap. Here the CDR3 DNA reads TGTGCCAGTAGTATAGATTGGCTAGCGACAGATACGCAGTATTTT. Translating gives CASSIDWLATDTQYF.

The chain is built from TRBV28 and TRBJ1-2, with 7 nucleotides matching TRBD1. The CDR3 is made up of 14 amino acids. V dropped 5 bases and J dropped 5; count of bases not matched to a gene: 8. The germline V gene encodes CDR1 MDHEN and CDR2 SYDVKM. In DNA form, the CDR3 reads TGTGCCAGCAGTCCCGGACAGGCGATTTATGGCTACACCTTC. Translation gives CASSPGQAIYGYTF.

This clone was detected a few times. Sequence at one end of the junction differs from germline and may be a read error. The CDR3: CSSSPPGYEQYF. As DNA, the CDR3 is TGTTCCAGCAGCCCACCAGGCTACGAGCAGTACTTC. The rearrangement uses TRBV7-9 and TRBJ2-7; unclear D gene. The germline gives CDR1 SEHNR, CDR2 FQNEAQ (reference sequence). The CDR3 covers 12 residues.

The chain recombines TRBV10-3 with TRBJ1-2; tentatively, D is TRBD1 (5 bases). There are 14 residues in the CDR3. The germline gives CDR1 ENHRY, CDR2 SYGVKD. The V end lost 4 bases, the J end lost 6 bases, and 15 bases lay between the germline ends. In DNA, the CDR3 is TGTGCCATCAGTGCTGGACTAGTACAGGATGGCTACACCTTC. It yields the protein CAISAGLVQDGYTF.

The V and J genes are TRBV6-1 and TRBJ1-4; D possibly corresponds to TRBD1 (6 bases). CDR1 and CDR2 (germline): MNHNS, SASEGT. V shed 3 bases and J shed 7 bases, with 18 bases lying between them. There are 16 residues in the CDR3. The CDR3 sequence is CASSERRGQSVEKLFF. The CDR3 DNA reads as TGTGCCAGCAGTGAGAGGCGGGGGCAAAGTGTTGAAAAACTGTTTTTT.

The chain combines TRBV5-6 with TRBJ2-1, with 7 bases fitting TRBD1. Germline CDR1 reads SGHDT; CDR2 reads YYEEEE. V was clipped by 4 bases and J by 0 bases; unmatched bases: 7. The CDR3 is 16 amino acids. CDR3 sequence reads: CASSKQGMSSYNEQFF. As DNA, the CDR3 is TGTGCCAGCAGCAAACAGGGGATGAGCTCCTACAATGAGCAGTTCTTC.

The chain combines TRBV19 with TRBJ2-5; 9 bases fit TRBD2. The CDR3 runs 16 residues. Germline CDR1 and CDR2: LNHDA and SQIVND (reference sequence). V shed 4 bases, J shed 3 bases, and the junction held 9 bases outside the gene matches. CDR3 sequence reads: CASSSSLAGSKETQYF. The DNA of the CDR3 is TGTGCCAGTAGTAGTTCCCTAGCGGGGTCTAAAGAGACCCAGTACTTC.

V and J are TRBV29-1 and TRBJ2-3, with 14 bases aligning to TRBD2. The CDR3 length is 19 residues. Germline CDR1 reads SQVTM; CDR2 reads ANQGSEA. With 6 bases clipped from V and 2 bases from J, the junction kept 16 bases outside the gene matches. This CDR3 reads CSVMKGGLAGEGATDTQYF. The CDR3 nucleotides read TGCAGCGTCATGAAGGGGGGACTAGCGGGAGAGGGGGCCACAGATACGCAGTATTTT.

Regarding this clone: The same CDR3 is also encoded by other DNA sequences in this sample. V is TRBV7-2 and J is TRBJ2-5; TRBD2 is a possible D gene (7 bases). The V end was cut by 5 bases, the J end by 5 bases, with 15 bases between. The CDR3 is made up of 14 amino acids. Germline values: CDR1 SGHTA, CDR2 FQGNSA. This CDR3 reads CASSPAGAGETQYF. DNA for the CDR3: TGTGCCAGCAGCCCCGCGGGGGCCGGGGAGACCCAGTACTTC.

The V call is TRBV30, the J call TRBJ2-5, with D perhaps matching TRBD1 (5 bases). This CDR3 comprises 13 residues. CDR1 is GTSNPN and CDR2 is SVGIG in the germline V gene (reference sequence). The germline V and J ends were trimmed by 1 base and 2 bases, with 8 bases remaining between them. The CDR3 sequence is CAWSGQLQETQYF. The CDR3 DNA is TGTGCCTGGAGTGGACAGCTTCAAGAGACCCAGTACTTC.

The gene calls are TRBV27 and TRBJ2-6; D is unclear. This CDR3 is built from 15 residues. Trimming shortened V by 1 base and J by 2 bases, and 6 bases separated the two germline ends. CDR1 and CDR2 from the germline V gene are MNHEY and SMNVEV (reference sequence). CDR3 amino acids: CASSLLYPGANVLTF. The CDR3 DNA follows: TGTGCCAGCAGTTTATTATATCCTGGGGCCAACGTCCTGACTTTC.

As to this clone: The junction shows a germline mismatch at one end, possibly a read error. This chain links TRBV7-9 with TRBJ1-2; D is undetermined. CDR3 size: 13 residues. Germline lookup yields CDR1 SEHNR and CDR2 FQNEAQ (reference sequence). CDR3 protein: CSSRREANYGYTF. CDR3 DNA: TGTTCCAGCAGGAGAGAAGCTAACTATGGCTACACCTTC. Full variable domain (rest looked up from reference TRBV7-9 and TRBJ1-2): DTGVSQNPRHKITKRGQNVTFRCDPISEHNRLYWYRQTLGQGPEFLTYFQNEAQLEKSRLLSDRFSAERPKGSFSTLEIQRTEQGDSAMYLCSSRREANYGYTFGSGTRLTVV.

This chain uses TRBV30 with TRBJ2-3; 10 bases map to TRBD2. The CDR3 totals 16 residues. J lost 6 bases, V lost 1 base, and 10 bases had no gene match. Per the germline V gene, CDR1 is GTSNPN and CDR2 is SVGIG (reference sequence). Written as DNA, the CDR3 is TGTGCCTGGAGTGCCGGGACTAGCGCGTTCGGGGATACGCAGTATTTT. Protein: CAWSAGTSAFGDTQYF.

The chain's CDR3 is CAWSAPRARPGVNEKLFF. As DNA, the CDR3 is TGTGCCTGGAGTGCCCCTCGCGCCCGTCCGGGGGTTAATGAAAAACTGTTTTTT. The V gene is TRBV30, the J gene TRBJ1-4; TRBD1 might be the D (5 bases). The CDR3 extends over 18 amino acids. V was trimmed by 1 base and J by 4 bases, leaving 22 bases between them. CDR1 and CDR2 from the germline V gene are GTSNPN and SVGIG (reference sequence).

This clone was counted a few times. The chain is built from TRBV5-6 and TRBJ2-6; possibly TRBD1 for D (5 bases). This CDR3 is 17 amino acids long. The germline V gene encodes CDR1 SGHDT and CDR2 YYEEEE. V lost 4 bases, J lost 0 bases, and 14 bases lay in between. CDR3 sequence: CASSPDLGHSGANVLTF. In DNA, the CDR3 is TGTGCCAGCAGCCCGGACCTCGGACACTCTGGGGCCAACGTCCTGACTTTC.

This chain links TRBV18 with TRBJ1-2; 11 nucleotides match TRBD1. Germline CDR1 KGHSH, CDR2 LQKENI. J gave up 2 bases and V 5 bases, and 1 base lay outside the gene matches. This CDR3 contains 14 residues. The CDR3 here is CASSGQGANYGYTF. The CDR3 DNA follows: TGTGCCAGCTCAGGACAGGGGGCAAACTATGGCTACACCTTC.

The chain combines TRBV19 with TRBJ1-6, with 8 positions matching TRBD1. The CDR3 extends over 14 amino acids. Germline CDR1 reads LNHDA; CDR2 reads SQIVND (reference sequence). V shed 7 bases, J shed 6 bases, and the junction held 5 bases outside the gene matches. CDR3 coding DNA: TGTGCCAGTACGGGGACAGGAGGTAATTCACCCCTCCACTTT. Translated, it gives CASTGTGGNSPLHF. Drawing the rest from reference TRBV19 and TRBJ1-6, the complete variable domain is DGGITQSPKYLFRKEGQNVTLSCEQNLNHDAMYWYRQDPGQGLRLIYYSQIVNDFQKGDIAEGYSVSREKKESFPLTVTSAQKNPTAFYLCASTGTGGNSPLHFGNGTRLTVT.

V and J are TRBV14 and TRBJ2-7; maybe TRBD1 (6 bases). Trimming removed 4 bases at V and 4 bases at J, with 17 bases between. Germline V gene sequence: CDR1 SGHDN, CDR2 FVKESK. The CDR3 has 15 residues. The CDR3 sequence is CASSPGGTPLYEQYF. Here the CDR3 DNA reads TGTGCCAGCAGCCCCGGTGGGACACCTTTATACGAGCAGTACTTC.

This clone was seen only once. V gene TRBV11-2 combines with J gene TRBJ2-1, with TRBD1 as a possible D gene (6 bases). Germline CDR1 SGHAT, CDR2 FQNNGV. V was trimmed by 0 bases and J by 2 bases, leaving 8 bases between them. The CDR3 is 15 residues long. As DNA, the CDR3 is TGTGCCAGCAGCTTAGATGCAGGGGCCTACAATGAGCAGTTCTTC. Its translation is CASSLDAGAYNEQFF.

This chain links TRBV14 with TRBJ1-3, with D tentatively TRBD1 (5 bases). The CDR3 consists of 15 residues. V lost 0 bases to trimming and J lost 4 bases, with 10 bases between them. Germline V lookup: CDR1 SGHDN, CDR2 FVKESK. CDR3 loop: CASSQDTGRGNTIYF. The DNA for the CDR3 is TGTGCCAGCAGCCAAGATACAGGAAGAGGAAACACCATATATTTT.

V usage is TRBV7-9 and J usage is TRBJ1-4, with 11 bases fitting TRBD1. Germline CDR1 reads SEHNR; CDR2 reads FQNEAQ (reference sequence). With V trimmed by 4 bases and J by 0 bases, 1 base remained unmatched. This CDR3 has 16 residues. CDR3 sequence (DNA): TGTGCCAGCAGCTGGGGACAGGGGGCAACTAATGAAAAACTGTTTTTT. This codes for CASSWGQGATNEKLFF.